The 20 T cell receptor beta chains below were found in one sample sequenced in a study of cytomegalovirus exposure and HLA in healthy donors. PCR employed 60 Vbeta and 13 Jbeta primers. The assay was immunoSEQ multiplex PCR, and TCRdb's table has in-frame clones only and misses some. The repertoire holds about 150,000 clones, 65% to 85% seen once, with about 3.4% in the top ten. The sequencing sample was made of PBMCs. All receptors come from a male donor in good health and CMV-seronegative.

This clone was seen a few times. V usage is TRBV3-1 (or the pseudogene TRBV3-2) and J usage is TRBJ1-2, with unresolved D. CDR3 length: 9 residues. The V and J ends lost 11 bases and 9 bases respectively, with 10 bases between them. From germline, CDR1 is LGHDT and CDR2 YNNKEL (reference sequence). The DNA of the CDR3 is TGTGCCCCCCACTCTAGCTACACCTTC. Its protein is CAPHSSYTF.

The rearrangement links TRBV7-7 to TRBJ2-5; 9 nucleotides match TRBD1. V was pared by 4 bases and J by 5 bases, with 11 bases of the junction left unmatched. The CDR3 has 16 residues. Germline V gives CDR1 SSHAT, CDR2 FNYEAQ (reference sequence). CDR3 sequence: CASSSSKQGAGETQYF. The CDR3 DNA reads as TGTGCCAGCAGCTCGTCAAAACAGGGGGCGGGGGAGACCCAGTACTTC.

The chain recombines TRBV6-1 with TRBJ2-5; tentatively, D is TRBD1 (6 bases). Trimming stripped 6 bases from V and 2 bases from J, with 7 bases between. The CDR3 totals 12 residues. The germline V gene has CDR1 MNHNS and CDR2 SASEGT. The CDR3 reads CASRQGQETQYF. The CDR3, as DNA: TGTGCCAGCAGACAGGGACAAGAGACCCAGTACTTC.

The chain employs TRBV19 and TRBJ2-2, with 11 bases identical to TRBD2. From germline, CDR1 is LNHDA and CDR2 SQIVND (reference sequence). The CDR3 length is 15 residues. V shed 9 bases, J shed 3 bases, and the junction held 6 bases outside the gene matches. DNA for the CDR3: TGTGCCAGCGGTACTAGCGGGGGTTACACCGGGGAGCTGTTTTTT. This encodes CASGTSGGYTGELFF.

This chain links TRBV27 with TRBJ2-3; 9 bases agree with TRBD1. The CDR3 is 17 amino acids. Germline V gene sequence: CDR1 MNHEY, CDR2 SMNVEV (reference sequence). The junction had 8 bases not matched to a gene; V was cut back by 3 bases and J by 1 base. CDR3 nucleotide sequence: TGTGCCAGCAGTTTTTGGGACAGGGTGGAGGGCACAGATACGCAGTATTTT. Encoded protein: CASSFWDRVEGTDTQYF.

The rearrangement links TRBV4-2 to TRBJ2-5; 7 positions agree with TRBD2. After removal of 4 bases from V and 2 bases from J, the junction contained 7 bases not matched to a gene. Germline-derived CDR1 and CDR2 are LGHNA and YNFKEQ. CDR3 size: 15 residues. The CDR3 spells CASSPRLATQETQYF. As DNA, the CDR3 is TGTGCCAGCAGCCCCCGACTAGCTACTCAAGAGACCCAGTACTTC.

V is TRBV4-1 and J is TRBJ2-2; D is perhaps TRBD1 (6 bases). The CDR3 consists of 13 residues. Germline assignment: CDR1 MGHRA and CDR2 YSYEKL. V lost 4 bases, J lost 7 bases, and 10 bases lay in between. CDR3 DNA: TGCGCCAGCAGCCGGACAGCTGGCGGGGAGCTGTTTTTT. Its protein is CASSRTAGGELFF.

The genes are TRBV28 and TRBJ2-3; the match to TRBD2 covers 7 bases. The junction had 21 bases not matched to a gene; V was cut back by 4 bases and J by 5 bases. CDR3 length: 19 residues. Germline loops: CDR1 MDHEN, CDR2 SYDVKM. The CDR3 here is CASSSSITRAGPLGDTQYF. The CDR3 DNA reads as TGTGCCAGCAGTTCGTCAATTACCAGAGCGGGGCCCTTGGGAGATACGCAGTATTTT.

J is TRBJ2-1 and V is TRBV7-3, with 9 bases fitting TRBD2. V lost 3 bases, J lost 14 bases, and 14 bases stayed unmatched. Germline V gives CDR1 SGHTA, CDR2 FQGTGA. The CDR3 runs 15 residues. The CDR3 nucleotides are TGTGCCAGCAGCTTTTCCGGGACTAGCTCCAATAGGAAGTTCTTC. Translation gives CASSFSGTSSNRKFF.

The chain is built from TRBV7-9 and TRBJ2-7, with a possible D match to TRBD2 (7 bases). The germline V and J ends were trimmed by 5 bases and 5 bases, with 25 bases remaining between them. The CDR3 runs to 17 residues. Germline-derived CDR1 and CDR2 are SEHNR and FQNEAQ (reference sequence). Here the CDR3 reads CASSLRQASGRLNEQYF. The CDR3 DNA reads TGTGCCAGCAGCCTAAGACAGGCATCCGGGAGGTTGAACGAGCAGTACTTC. Full variable domain (rest looked up from reference TRBV7-9 and TRBJ2-7): DTGVSQNPRHKITKRGQNVTFRCDPISEHNRLYWYRQTLGQGPEFLTYFQNEAQLEKSRLLSDRFSAERPKGSFSTLEIQRTEQGDSAMYLCASSLRQASGRLNEQYFGPGTRLTVT.

The chain carries TRBV13 and TRBJ1-1; TRBD1 aligns across 7 bases. Per the germline V gene, CDR1 is PRHDT and CDR2 is FYEKMQ (reference sequence). The CDR3 length is 14 residues. V shed 6 bases, J shed 3 bases, and the junction held 7 bases outside the gene matches. The DNA for the CDR3 is TGTGCCAGCAGGTACAGGGGAACGGACACTGAAGCTTTCTTT. Translated, it gives CASRYRGTDTEAFF.

This rearrangement joins TRBV27 to TRBJ1-5, with D maybe TRBD1 (6 bases). This CDR3 has 13 amino acids. CDR1 MNHEY and CDR2 SMNVEV come from the germline V gene (reference sequence). The germline V and J ends were trimmed by 5 bases and 4 bases, with 9 bases remaining between them. CDR3 region: CASSGTPNQPQHF. For the CDR3, the DNA is TGTGCCAGCAGTGGGACACCTAATCAGCCCCAGCATTTT.

The J gene is TRBJ1-5, the V gene TRBV6-5; D unclear. Trimming took off 0 bases at V and 0 bases at J, with 3 bases between the two ends. The germline CDR1 and CDR2 sequences are MNHEY and SVGAGI. The CDR3 covers 14 residues. The CDR3 here is CASSYSRSNQPQHF. CDR3 nucleotides: TGTGCCAGCAGTTACTCCCGTAGCAATCAGCCCCAGCATTTT.

The V gene is TRBV5-1, the J gene TRBJ1-3, with D perhaps TRBD1 (5 bases). Germline V gene data show CDR1 as SGHRS and CDR2 as YFSETQ. The CDR3 sequence is 14 residues long. V was shortened by 0 bases and J by 4 bases, with 8 bases between the two germline ends. For the CDR3, the DNA is TGCGCCAGCAGCTTGGTGGCAGGGGGAAACACCATATATTTT. Translated, it gives CASSLVAGGNTIYF.

The chain is built from TRBV9 and TRBJ2-2; 7 bases match TRBD2. CDR3 length: 17 amino acids. Germline CDR1 reads SGDLS; CDR2 reads YYNGEE. After removal of 3 bases from V and 2 bases from J, the junction contained 10 bases not matched to a gene. The CDR3 DNA sequence: TGTGCCAGCAGCGGAAACCGGCCGGGGGGAAACACCGGGGAGCTGTTTTTT. Protein sequence: CASSGNRPGGNTGELFF.

A word on this clone: The junction differs from germline at one of its ends, possibly a read error. The chain combines TRBV7-9 with TRBJ1-2; D remains unclear. The CDR3 spans 14 residues. Germline V lookup: CDR1 SEHNR, CDR2 FQNEAQ (reference sequence). CDR3 DNA sequence: TGTTCCAGCAGCCCGGTAGGAGGAAACTATGGCTACACCTTC. This sequence encodes CSSSPVGGNYGYTF.

This chain connects TRBV27 to TRBJ2-5; TRBD2 matches 7 bases. CDR1 is MNHEY and CDR2 is SMNVEV in the germline V gene (reference sequence). This CDR3 contains 18 residues. V was pared by 8 bases and J by 4 bases, with 22 bases of the junction left unmatched. The CDR3 loop is CASSPYRTWGGGGETQYF. CDR3 DNA sequence: TGTGCCAGCTCCCCATATAGGACATGGGGGGGTGGGGGAGAGACCCAGTACTTC.

This rearrangement joins TRBV28 to TRBJ1-2; 12 nucleotides agree with TRBD1. The CDR3 is 14 residues long. Germline loops: CDR1 MDHEN, CDR2 SYDVKM. Germline trimming cut 7 bases from V and 9 bases from J; bases unmatched to any gene: 9. CDR3 DNA: TGTGCCAGCACCATGTGGGACAGGGGGCCGAGCTACACCTTC. It translates to CASTMWDRGPSYTF.

The V gene is TRBV7-9, the J gene TRBJ2-7; tentative D call: TRBD2 (5 bases). Trimming took 4 bases from V and 6 from J, leaving 19 bases between them. CDR1 is SEHNR and CDR2 is FQNEAQ in the germline V gene (reference sequence). This CDR3 has 15 residues. The CDR3 loop reads CASSSLSGVVGEQYF. In DNA, the CDR3 is TGTGCCAGCAGCTCCCTCTCCGGGGTGGTGGGCGAGCAGTACTTC. The entire variable domain, with the rest obtained from reference TRBV7-9 and TRBJ2-7, is as follows: DTGVSQNPRHKITKRGQNVTFRCDPISEHNRLYWYRQTLGQGPEFLTYFQNEAQLEKSRLLSDRFSAERPKGSFSTLEIQRTEQGDSAMYLCASSSLSGVVGEQYFGPGTRLTVT.

The chain joins TRBV2 to TRBJ2-5, with D tentatively TRBD2 (5 bases). The J call may be incorrect, as the DNA end agrees better with TRBJ2-7. The germline gives CDR1 SNHLY, CDR2 FYNNEI. The CDR3 has 12 residues. The CDR3 protein is CASRSLAYEQYF. DNA of the CDR3: TGTGCCAGCAGATCACTAGCCTACGAGCAGTACTTC.